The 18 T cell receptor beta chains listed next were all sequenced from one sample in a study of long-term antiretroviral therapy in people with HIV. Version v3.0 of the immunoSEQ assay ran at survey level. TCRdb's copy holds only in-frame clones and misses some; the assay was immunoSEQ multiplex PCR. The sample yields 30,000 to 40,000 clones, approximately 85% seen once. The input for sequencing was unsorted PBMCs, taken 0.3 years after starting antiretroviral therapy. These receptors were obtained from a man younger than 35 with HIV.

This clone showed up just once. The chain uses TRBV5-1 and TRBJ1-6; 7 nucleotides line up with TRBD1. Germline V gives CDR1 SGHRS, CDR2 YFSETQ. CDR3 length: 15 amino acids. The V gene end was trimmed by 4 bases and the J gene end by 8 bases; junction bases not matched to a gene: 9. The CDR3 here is CASSPTGQLDSPLHF. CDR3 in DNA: TGCGCCAGCAGCCCGACAGGGCAGTTAGATTCACCCCTCCACTTT.

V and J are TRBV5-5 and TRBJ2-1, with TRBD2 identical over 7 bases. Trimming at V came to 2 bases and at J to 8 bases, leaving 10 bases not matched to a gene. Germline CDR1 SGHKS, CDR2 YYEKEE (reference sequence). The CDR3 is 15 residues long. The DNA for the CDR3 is TGTGCCAGCAGCTTATCCGCGGGGGTGAGGTATGAGCAGTTCTTC. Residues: CASSLSAGVRYEQFF. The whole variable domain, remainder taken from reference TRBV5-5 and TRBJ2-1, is DAGVTQSPTHLIKTRGQQVTLRCSPISGHKSVSWYQQVLGQGPQFIFQYYEKEERGRGNFPDRFSARQFPNYSSELNVNALLLGDSALYLCASSLSAGVRYEQFFGPGTRLTVL.

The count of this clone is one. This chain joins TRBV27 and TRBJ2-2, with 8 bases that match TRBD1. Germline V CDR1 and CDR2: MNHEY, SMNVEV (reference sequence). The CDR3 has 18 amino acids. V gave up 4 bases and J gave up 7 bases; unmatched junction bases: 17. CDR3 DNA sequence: TGTGCCAGCAGTTCACCGCCGGCGGGACAGGCATCGGTCGGGGAGCTGTTTTTT. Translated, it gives CASSSPPAGQASVGELFF.

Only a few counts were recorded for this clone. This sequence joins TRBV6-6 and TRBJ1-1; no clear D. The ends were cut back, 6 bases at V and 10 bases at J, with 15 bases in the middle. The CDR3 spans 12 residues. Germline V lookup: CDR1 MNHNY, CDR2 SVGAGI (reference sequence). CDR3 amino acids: CASSQGLFRAFF. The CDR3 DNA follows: TGTGCCAGCAGCCAAGGGTTATTTCGAGCTTTCTTT.

DNA of the CDR3: TGTGCCAGCAGCGTAGCGGGACAGGGGGGGGAAAAACTGTTTTTT. This gives the protein CASSVAGQGGEKLFF. This chain joins TRBV9 and TRBJ1-4, with 11 bases matching TRBD1. Looked up from germline, CDR1 is SGDLS and CDR2 is YYNGEE. With V trimmed by 0 bases and J by 8 bases, 3 bases remained unmatched. The CDR3 contains 15 residues. The full variable domain, its missing parts supplied by reference TRBV9 and TRBJ1-4, is DSGVTQTPKHLITATGQRVTLRCSPRSGDLSVYWYQQSLDQGLQFLIQYYNGEERAKGNILERFSAQQFPDLHSELNLSSLELGDSALYFCASSVAGQGGEKLFFGSGTQLSVL.

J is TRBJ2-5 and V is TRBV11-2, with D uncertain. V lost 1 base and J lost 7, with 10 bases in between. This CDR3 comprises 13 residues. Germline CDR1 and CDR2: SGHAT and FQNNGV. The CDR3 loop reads CASSLVLSSTQYF. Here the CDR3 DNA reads TGTGCCAGCAGCTTAGTTCTTAGTTCGACCCAGTACTTC. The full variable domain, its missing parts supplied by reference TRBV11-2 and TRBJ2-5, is EAGVAQSPRYKIIEKRQSVAFWCNPISGHATLYWYQQILGQGPKLLIQFQNNGVVDDSQLPKDRFSAERLKGVDSTLKIQPAKLEDSAVYLCASSLVLSSTQYFGPGTRLLVL.

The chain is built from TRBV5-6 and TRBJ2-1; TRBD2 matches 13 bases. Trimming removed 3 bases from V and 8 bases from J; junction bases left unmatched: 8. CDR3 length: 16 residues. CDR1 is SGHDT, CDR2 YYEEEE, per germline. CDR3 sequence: CASSSPTSGGRDEQFF. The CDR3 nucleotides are TGTGCCAGCAGCTCGCCGACTAGCGGGGGGCGGGATGAGCAGTTCTTC. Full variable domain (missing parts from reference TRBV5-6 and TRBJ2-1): DAGVTQSPTHLIKTRGQQVTLRCSPKSGHDTVSWYQQALGQGPQFIFQYYEEEERQRGNFPDRFSGHQFPNYSSELNVNALLLGDSALYLCASSSPTSGGRDEQFFGPGTRLTVL.

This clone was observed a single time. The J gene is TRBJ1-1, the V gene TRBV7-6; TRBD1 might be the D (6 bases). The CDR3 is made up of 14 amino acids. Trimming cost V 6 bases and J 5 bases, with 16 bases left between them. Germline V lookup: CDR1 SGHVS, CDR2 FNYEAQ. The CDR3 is CASSRTGFNTEAFF. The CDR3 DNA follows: TGTGCCAGCAGTCGTACAGGGTTTAATACTGAAGCTTTCTTT.

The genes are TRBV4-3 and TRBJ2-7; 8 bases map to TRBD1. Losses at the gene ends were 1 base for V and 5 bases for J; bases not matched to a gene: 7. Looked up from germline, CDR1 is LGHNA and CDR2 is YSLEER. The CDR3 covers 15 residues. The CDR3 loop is CASSQVVSGGDEQYF. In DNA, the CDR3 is TGCGCCAGCAGCCAAGTGGTCTCAGGGGGCGACGAGCAGTACTTC.

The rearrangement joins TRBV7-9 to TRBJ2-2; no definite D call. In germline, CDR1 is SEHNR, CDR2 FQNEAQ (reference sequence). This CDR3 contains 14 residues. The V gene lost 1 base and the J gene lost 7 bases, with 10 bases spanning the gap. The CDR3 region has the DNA TGTGCCAGCAGCTTAGTTCAGGAAAGCGGGGAGCTGTTTTTT. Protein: CASSLVQESGELFF.

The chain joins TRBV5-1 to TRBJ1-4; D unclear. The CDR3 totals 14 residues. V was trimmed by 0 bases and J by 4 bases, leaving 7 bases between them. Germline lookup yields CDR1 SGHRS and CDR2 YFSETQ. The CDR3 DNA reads TGCGCCAGCAGCTTGGACAGAGTTAATGAAAAACTGTTTTTT. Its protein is CASSLDRVNEKLFF.

The CDR3 DNA sequence: TGCGCCAGCAGCTTGACCGGACCCTGGGATACGCAGTATTTT. Encoded protein: CASSLTGPWDTQYF. This sequence joins TRBV5-1 and TRBJ2-3, with no clear D. The CDR3 loop spans 14 amino acids. Trimming shortened V by 1 base and J by 6 bases, and 12 bases separated the two germline ends. Germline CDR1 reads SGHRS; CDR2 reads YFSETQ.

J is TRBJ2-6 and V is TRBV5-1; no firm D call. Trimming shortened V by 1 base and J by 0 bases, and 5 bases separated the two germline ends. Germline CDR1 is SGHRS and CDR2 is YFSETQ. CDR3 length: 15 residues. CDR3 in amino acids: CASSLITSGANVLTF. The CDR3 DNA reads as TGCGCCAGCAGCTTGATCACCTCTGGGGCCAACGTCCTGACTTTC.

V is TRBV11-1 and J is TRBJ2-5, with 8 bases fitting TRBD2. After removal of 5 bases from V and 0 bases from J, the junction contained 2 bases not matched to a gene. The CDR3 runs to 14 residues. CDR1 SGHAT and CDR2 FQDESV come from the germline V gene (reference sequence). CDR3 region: CASSLSGDQETQYF. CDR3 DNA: TGTGCCAGCAGCCTTAGCGGGGACCAAGAGACCCAGTACTTC.

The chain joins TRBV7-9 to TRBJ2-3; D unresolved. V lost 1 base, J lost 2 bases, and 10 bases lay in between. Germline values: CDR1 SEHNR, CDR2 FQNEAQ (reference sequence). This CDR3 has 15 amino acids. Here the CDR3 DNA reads TGTGCCAGCAGCTTAGGACGGAGTTACACAGATACGCAGTATTTT. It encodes CASSLGRSYTDTQYF.

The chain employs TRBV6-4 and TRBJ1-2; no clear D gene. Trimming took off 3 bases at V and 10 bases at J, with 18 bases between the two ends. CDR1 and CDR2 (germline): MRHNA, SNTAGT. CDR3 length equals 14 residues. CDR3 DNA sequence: TGTGCCAGCAGTGAGATGAGCAGCGCATCCACCTACACCTTC. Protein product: CASSEMSSASTYTF.

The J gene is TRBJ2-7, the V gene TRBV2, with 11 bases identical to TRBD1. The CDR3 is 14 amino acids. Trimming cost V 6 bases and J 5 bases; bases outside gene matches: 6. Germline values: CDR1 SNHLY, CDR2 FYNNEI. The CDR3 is CASRRDRGINEQYF. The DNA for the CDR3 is TGTGCCAGCAGAAGGGACAGGGGGATCAACGAGCAGTACTTC.

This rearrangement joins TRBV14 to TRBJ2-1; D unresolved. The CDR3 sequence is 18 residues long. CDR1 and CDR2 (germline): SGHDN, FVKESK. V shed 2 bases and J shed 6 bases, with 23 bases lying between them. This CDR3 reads CASSQIARISPHVNEQFF. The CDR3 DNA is TGTGCCAGCAGCCAAATCGCACGAATTTCACCCCACGTCAATGAGCAGTTCTTC.